The rows below give T cell receptor beta chains drawn from one sample of a study of shared clonotypes between healthy human individuals. Assay: immunoSEQ multiplex PCR; the TCRdb copy retains only in-frame clones and omits some. Of more than 2 million clones listed, 90% to 95% are singletons. The material sequenced was naive CD4+ T cells sorted from blood. Source of these receptors: a man between 18 and 35 years old in good health. CDR3s include the opening cysteine and the closing phenylalanine or tryptophan. Fields, in order: V gene, clone size, J gene, CDR3 length, CDR3 protein. A row's size may be missing; if present it is once, few, many or a size class.

v_call: TRBV5-1
clone_size: .
j_call: TRBJ1-3
cdr3_length: 15
cdr3_aa: CASSSNLQSGNTIYF

v_call: TRBV30
clone_size: few
j_call: TRBJ2-5
cdr3_length: 10
cdr3_aa: CAWGRETQYF

v_call: TRBV5-4
clone_size: .
j_call: TRBJ1-1
cdr3_length: 14
cdr3_aa: CASSSQMTNTEAFF

v_call: TRBV11-2
clone_size: .
j_call: TRBJ2-2
cdr3_length: 16
cdr3_aa: CASSSIAGGLTGELFF

v_call: TRBV5-3
clone_size: .
j_call: TRBJ2-2
cdr3_length: 15
cdr3_aa: CARRDRQSNTGELFF

v_call: TRBV5-4
clone_size: .
j_call: TRBJ2-5
cdr3_length: 13
cdr3_aa: CASSLIERETQYF

v_call: TRBV18
clone_size: .
j_call: TRBJ1-5
cdr3_length: 13
cdr3_aa: CASSPGVNQPQHF

v_call: TRBV10-3
clone_size: .
j_call: TRBJ1-3
cdr3_length: 16
cdr3_aa: CAISEPTGDSGNTIYF

v_call: TRBV5-6
clone_size: .
j_call: TRBJ1-3
cdr3_length: 14
cdr3_aa: CASSLGGPGNTIYF

v_call: TRBV7-2
clone_size: .
j_call: TRBJ1-5
cdr3_length: 14
cdr3_aa: CASTDRNSNQPQHF

v_call: TRBV6-6
clone_size: .
j_call: TRBJ1-1
cdr3_length: 14
cdr3_aa: CASCAGTVNTEAFF

v_call: TRBV5-4
clone_size: .
j_call: TRBJ2-3
cdr3_length: 14
cdr3_aa: CASSSASGTDTQYF

v_call: TRBV6-1
clone_size: few
j_call: TRBJ1-1
cdr3_length: 11
cdr3_aa: CASTVRDEAFF

v_call: TRBV7-9
clone_size: once
j_call: TRBJ2-5
cdr3_length: 15
cdr3_aa: CASSSTRGALETQYF

v_call: TRBV5-6
clone_size: many
j_call: TRBJ1-1
cdr3_length: 15
cdr3_aa: CASSVRTVLNTEAFF